This T cell receptor (beta chain) was documented in a study of blood T cell repertoires in COVID-19. On the study more broadly: Acute and convalescent COVID-19 specimens originated in the United States, Italy and Spain. PBMCs, B-cell-depleted T cells, or T cells were the source of the cDNA or gDNA that made up the material.

The CDR3 spans 15 residues. V shed 6 bases and J 5 bases; nucleotides not matched to a gene: 7. Germline V gives CDR1 LGHDT, CDR2 YNNKEL (reference sequence). As processed by the authors: Amplification from reference gene primers served as the basis for estimated nucleated cell counts. Using immunoSEQ multiplex PCR, the repertoire was profiled, and TCRdb retains in-frame clones only, with some absent. V and J calls and clone size are as listed in that table; D and trimming were resolved from the DNA. The data hold some 260,000 clones, with 70% to 85% observed a single time. This TCR was recovered from an elderly woman with acute or convalescent COVID-19. Source material: peripheral blood. V is TRBV3-1 (or the pseudogene TRBV3-2) and J is TRBJ1-6; 7 nucleotides agree with TRBD1. CDR3 DNA: TGTGCCAGCAGTAGACAGGGAACCGATAATTCACCCCTCCACTTT. Translation gives CASSRQGTDNSPLHF.